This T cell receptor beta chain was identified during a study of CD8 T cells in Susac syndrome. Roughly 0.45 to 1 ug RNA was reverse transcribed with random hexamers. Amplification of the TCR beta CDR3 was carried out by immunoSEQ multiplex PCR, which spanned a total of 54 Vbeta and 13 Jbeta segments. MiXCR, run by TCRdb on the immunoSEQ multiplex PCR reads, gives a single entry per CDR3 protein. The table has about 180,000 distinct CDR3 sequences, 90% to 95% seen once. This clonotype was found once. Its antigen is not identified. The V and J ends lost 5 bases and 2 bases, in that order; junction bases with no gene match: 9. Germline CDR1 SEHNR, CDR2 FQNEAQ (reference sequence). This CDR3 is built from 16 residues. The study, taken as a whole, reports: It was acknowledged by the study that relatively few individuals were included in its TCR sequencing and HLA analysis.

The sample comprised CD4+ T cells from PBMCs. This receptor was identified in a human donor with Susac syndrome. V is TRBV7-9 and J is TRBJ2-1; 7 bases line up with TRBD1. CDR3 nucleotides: TGTGCCAGCAGCCCCCTCGCAGGGGGACCCTACAATGAGCAGTTCTTC. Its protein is CASSPLAGGPYNEQFF.